Shown below are 15 T cell receptor beta chains from a single sample sequenced in a study of Ad26.COV2.S vaccination and SARS-CoV-2 variants. The treatment was: 15 to 20 received Ad26.COV2.S at low or high dose, single or two shots; about 5 received placebo; per-sample allocation not given. Collection of samples fell on day 63 after the first vaccine or placebo injection. Some clones are missing from TCRdb's copy, which holds only in-frame ones; the method was immunoSEQ multiplex PCR. The sample lists approximately 410,000 clones, approximately 92% occurring once. The source was peripheral blood, collected in a trial of Ad26.COV2.S vaccine versus placebo. These receptors were taken from a person aged 18-65 years who received the Ad26.COV2.S COVID-19 vaccine or a placebo.

The chain recombines TRBV11-3 with TRBJ2-3; tentatively, D is TRBD1 (5 bases). This CDR3 is built from 14 residues. CDR1 is SGHNT, CDR2 YENEEA, per germline. The V and J ends lost 1 base and 2 bases respectively, with 7 bases between them. The CDR3 region is CASSLGQLTDTQYF. DNA for the CDR3: TGTGCCAGCAGCTTAGGACAGCTCACAGATACGCAGTATTTT.

This clone was observed once. V usage is TRBV6-5 and J usage is TRBJ1-1; D uncertain. The CDR3 consists of 12 residues. With 6 bases removed from V and 6 bases from J, the gap between germline ends came to 11 bases. Germline V gene data show CDR1 as MNHEY and CDR2 as SVGAGI. The CDR3 DNA sequence: TGTGCCAGCAGCGCAGGTAGGGCTGAAGCTTTCTTT. It encodes CASSAGRAEAFF.

The gene calls are TRBV7-2 and TRBJ1-6; D possibly corresponds to TRBD1 (6 bases). Trimming removed 5 bases from V and 11 bases from J, with 19 bases in between. The CDR3 extends over 15 amino acids. Germline lookup yields CDR1 SGHTA and CDR2 FQGNSA. In DNA, the CDR3 is TGTGCCAGCAGCCCCCAAGGTCAGGGGTCGACACCCCTCCACTTT. This translates into CASSPQGQGSTPLHF. The complete variable domain, with remaining parts taken from reference TRBV7-2 and TRBJ1-6, reads GAGVSQSPSNKVTEKGKDVELRCDPISGHTALYWYRQSLGQGLEFLIYFQGNSAPDKSGLPSDRFSAERTGGSVSTLTIQRTQQEDSAVYLCASSPQGQGSTPLHFGNGTRLTVT.

This sequence joins TRBV19 and TRBJ2-7; either TRBD1 or TRBD2 may fit D (6 bases each). Germline loops: CDR1 LNHDA, CDR2 SQIVND (reference sequence). The germline V and J ends were trimmed by 6 bases and 4 bases, with 16 bases remaining between them. CDR3 size: 14 residues. The CDR3: CASSTPRGHYEQYF. CDR3 bases: TGTGCCAGTAGCACCCCTCGGGGGCATTACGAGCAGTACTTC.

This chain connects TRBV7-2 to TRBJ1-1; D remains unclear. The CDR3 runs 15 residues. The germline V gene has CDR1 SGHTA and CDR2 FQGNSA. V lost 5 bases and J 1 base, leaving 14 bases between the germline ends. CDR3 nucleotide sequence: TGTGCCAGCAGCCCCCACGCGGGGTCGAACACTGAAGCTTTCTTT. Amino acid sequence: CASSPHAGSNTEAFF.

The gene calls are TRBV5-1 and TRBJ2-5; D not certain. The germline V and J ends were trimmed by 0 bases and 3 bases, with 9 bases remaining between them. The CDR3 loop spans 14 amino acids. Looked up from germline, CDR1 is SGHRS and CDR2 is YFSETQ. Here the CDR3 reads CASSLERGEETQYF. The CDR3 region has the DNA TGCGCCAGCAGCTTGGAACGCGGAGAAGAGACCCAGTACTTC.

The chain is built from TRBV25-1 and TRBJ1-6; 8 positions match TRBD1. CDR1 is MGHDK and CDR2 is SYGVNS in the germline V gene. The CDR3 length is 15 residues. The ends lost 4 bases at V and 8 bases at J; junction bases unmatched: 7. Written as DNA, the CDR3 is TGTGCCAGCAGTGCAGCAGGGGGCAGCGATTCACCCCTCCACTTT. Translated: CASSAAGGSDSPLHF.

V gene TRBV18 combines with J gene TRBJ2-1, with D perhaps matching TRBD1 or TRBD2 (7 bases each). V dropped 0 bases and J dropped 5 bases, with 17 bases sitting between them. Germline V gives CDR1 KGHSH, CDR2 LQKENI. This CDR3 is built from 17 residues. The CDR3 region has the DNA TGTGCCAGCTCACCACCGGGGTGGCAGGGGGGGAACAATGAGCAGTTCTTC. Its translation is CASSPPGWQGGNNEQFF.

The chain uses TRBV28 and TRBJ1-4, with unresolved D. Looked up from germline, CDR1 is MDHEN and CDR2 is SYDVKM. The V end lost 3 bases, the J end lost 8 bases, and 10 bases lay between the germline ends. This CDR3 has 13 residues. CDR3 sequence reads: CASSLRSREKLFF. CDR3 DNA: TGTGCCAGCAGTTTGCGGTCCCGCGAAAAACTGTTTTTT.

The chain combines TRBV6-5 with TRBJ2-2; no clear D gene. Trimming left V 8 bases short and J 1 base short, with 11 bases between. Germline V gene sequence: CDR1 MNHEY, CDR2 SVGAGI. CDR3 length: 14 amino acids. The CDR3 sequence is CASAATGNTGELFF. DNA of the CDR3: TGTGCCAGCGCCGCGACCGGGAACACCGGGGAGCTGTTTTTT.

This clone showed up just once. V is TRBV11-2 and J is TRBJ2-5; D possibly corresponds to TRBD1 (6 bases). The V end was cut by 5 bases, the J end by 7 bases, with 8 bases between. The V gene's germline CDR1 is SGHAT and CDR2 FQNNGV. The CDR3 contains 11 residues. The CDR3 region is CASSMTGTQYF. Here the CDR3 DNA reads TGTGCCAGCAGCATGACAGGGACCCAGTACTTC.

Written as DNA, the CDR3 is TGTGCCAGCAGTTACCTGGACAGGCCCAGGGAGACCCAGTACTTC. Protein: CASSYLDRPRETQYF. The chain employs TRBV6-5 and TRBJ2-5, with 7 bases fitting TRBD1. The CDR3 consists of 15 residues. CDR1 is MNHEY, CDR2 SVGAGI, per germline. V dropped 2 bases and J dropped 5; count of bases not matched to a gene: 8.

The chain uses TRBV19 and TRBJ1-6, with D perhaps TRBD1 (5 bases). The CDR3 covers 15 residues. V gave up 1 base and J gave up 9 bases, with 13 bases separating them. Germline loops: CDR1 LNHDA, CDR2 SQIVND (reference sequence). CDR3 loop: CASSIGGNFGSPLHF. CDR3 in DNA: TGTGCCAGTAGTATAGGGGGCAACTTTGGTTCACCCCTCCACTTT.

This sequence joins TRBV7-8 and TRBJ2-2; the match to TRBD1 covers 7 bases. The CDR3 runs to 15 residues. Trimming at V came to 5 bases and at J to 2 bases, leaving 5 bases not matched to a gene. Germline values: CDR1 SGHVS, CDR2 FQNEAQ. CDR3 nucleotide sequence: TGTGCCAGCAGCCTACGGGACAGCAACACCGGGGAGCTGTTTTTT. Protein product: CASSLRDSNTGELFF.

The chain is built from TRBV19 and TRBJ2-5; maybe TRBD2 (5 bases). The germline V gene encodes CDR1 LNHDA and CDR2 SQIVND (reference sequence). CDR3 length equals 15 residues. V lost 8 bases and J lost 2, with 18 bases in between. In DNA form, the CDR3 reads TGTGCCAGTCAAGGGAGAACGGGATTTCAAGAGACCCAGTACTTC. Translation gives CASQGRTGFQETQYF. The variable domain in full, completed from reference TRBV19 and TRBJ2-5, reads DGGITQSPKYLFRKEGQNVTLSCEQNLNHDAMYWYRQDPGQGLRLIYYSQIVNDFQKGDIAEGYSVSREKKESFPLTVTSAQKNPTAFYLCASQGRTGFQETQYFGPGTRLLVL.